This is a list of T cell receptor beta chains from one sample in a study of blood T cells in healthy people across ages. TCRdb reprocessed the 5' RACE reads via MiXCR and lists one record per CDR3 protein. Among approximately 800,000 distinct CDR3 sequences listed, 35% to 50% were seen once. The sequencing sample was made of blood. The receptors originated from a man at least 80 years old in good health. Both conserved end residues are part of each CDR3. D genes are given only for firm matches. Some rows mark clone size as missing; the rest say once, few, many or name a class of expanded clone.

clone size | CDR3 length | D gene | J gene | V gene | CDR3 protein | CDR3 DNA
NA | 14 | NA | TRBJ2-3 | TRBV12-3/TRBV12-4 | CASRSTGAQIAQYF | TGTGCCAGCAGATCAACCGGGGCCCAAATAGCGCAGTATTTT
NA | 14 | NA | TRBJ2-4 | TRBV12-3/TRBV12-4 | CASSSRDGINIQYF | TGTGCCAGCAGCTCTCGGGACGGAATAAACATTCAGTACTTC
NA | 14 | NA | TRBJ2-7 | TRBV12-3/TRBV12-4 | CVSSQGPAYYEQYF | TGTGTCAGCAGCCAGGGACCTGCCTACTACGAGCAGTACTTC
NA | 14 | NA | TRBJ2-3 | TRBV7-3 | CASSLGSGTDTQYF | TGTGCCAGCAGCTTAGGCTCAGGGACAGATACGCAGTATTTT
NA | 15 | TRBD1 | TRBJ2-3 | TRBV7-2 | CASSPTQDRTDTQYF | TGTGCCAGCAGCCCCACGCAGGACAGGACAGATACGCAGTATTTT
NA | 16 | TRBD1 | TRBJ1-6 | TRBV2 | CASSELDRGLASPLHF | TGTGCCAGCAGTGAATTGGACAGGGGGCTCGCTTCACCCCTCCACTTT
NA | 14 | NA | TRBJ2-1 | TRBV29-1 | CSVVGQFVQGEQFF | TGCAGCGTTGTTGGCCAGTTTGTCCAGGGTGAGCAGTTCTTC
NA | 15 | TRBD1 | TRBJ2-3 | TRBV5-1 | CASSLGQGAGDTQYF | TGCGCCAGCAGCTTAGGACAGGGGGCAGGAGATACGCAGTATTTT
NA | 16 | NA | TRBJ2-7 | TRBV7-9 | CASSLESGPRPYEQYF | TGTGCCAGCAGCTTAGAAAGCGGCCCTAGACCCTACGAGCAGTACTTC
NA | 11 | NA | TRBJ2-3 | TRBV20-1 | CRASSVDTQYF | TGCCGCGCCTCATCGGTTGATACGCAGTATTTT
NA | 15 | TRBD1 | TRBJ2-7 | TRBV7-6 | CASSPRDRGHYEQYF | TGTGCCAGCAGCCCCCGGGACAGGGGGCACTACGAGCAGTACTTC
NA | 15 | NA | TRBJ1-4 | TRBV12-3/TRBV12-4 | CASSPSPARGSKLFF | TGTGCCAGCAGTCCAAGCCCTGCTAGGGGGTCAAAACTGTTTTTT
once | 17 | TRBD1 | TRBJ2-6 | TRBV6-4 | CASRTGTGRAGANVLTF | TGTGCCAGCAGAACCGGGACAGGGAGGGCTGGGGCCAACGTCCTGACTTTC
NA | 15 | NA | TRBJ2-1 | TRBV19 | CASSMNSGVSNEQFF | TGTGCCAGTAGTATGAACTCGGGAGTCTCCAATGAGCAGTTCTTC
NA | 16 | NA | TRBJ2-1 | TRBV14 | CASSQGAAGAYNEQFF | TGTGCCAGCAGCCAAGGCGCGGCGGGGGCTTACAATGAGCAGTTCTTC
NA | 16 | TRBD1 | TRBJ2-5 | TRBV27 | CASSVSGTAVQETQYF | TGTGCCAGCAGTGTGTCCGGGACAGCCGTTCAGGAGACCCAGTACTTC
few | 15 | NA | TRBJ2-1 | TRBV15 | CATSRARGSYNEQFF | TGTGCCACCAGCAGAGCCCGGGGATCCTACAATGAGCAGTTCTTC
NA | 14 | TRBD2 | TRBJ2-7 | TRBV30 | CAWEGLAGVGEQYF | TGTGCCTGGGAGGGACTAGCGGGAGTAGGCGAGCAGTACTTC
once | 14 | NA | TRBJ2-7 | TRBV28 | CATKSFTGSYEQYF | TGTGCCACGAAAAGCTTCACTGGCTCCTACGAGCAGTACTTC
NA | 13 | NA | TRBJ2-2 | TRBV6-6 | CASRPSLAGELFF | TGTGCCAGCAGGCCCAGTCTGGCCGGGGAGCTGTTTTTT
NA | 15 | TRBD1 | TRBJ1-2 | TRBV7-2 | CASSSGQVTNYGYTF | TGTGCCAGCAGCTCGGGACAGGTTACCAACTATGGCTACACCTTC
NA | 16 | TRBD1 | TRBJ2-1 | TRBV20-1 | CSARDPRTGDPDEQFF | TGCAGTGCTAGAGATCCACGGACAGGGGATCCCGATGAGCAGTTCTTC
NA | 18 | NA | TRBJ2-7 | TRBV27 | CASSFSQYRTLATYEQYF | TGTGCCAGCAGTTTTTCACAATATCGGACATTGGCTACCTACGAGCAGTACTTC
NA | 16 | NA | TRBJ2-5 | TRBV6-2/TRBV6-3 | CASSRYRIGDYNEQYF | TGTGCCAGCAGCCGATACAGAATCGGCGACTACAATGAGCAGTACTTC
once | 13 | NA | TRBJ1-1 | TRBV11-1 | CASSLITYTEAFF | TGTGCCAGCAGCTTAATAACCTACACTGAAGCTTTCTTT
few | 16 | NA | TRBJ1-2 | TRBV4-1 | CASSQAGRGRDYGYTF | TGCGCCAGCAGCCAAGCCGGACGGGGGAGAGACTATGGCTACACCTTC
NA | 18 | NA | TRBJ2-5 | TRBV20-1 | CSARVAAKRGTYQETQYF | TGCAGTGCTAGAGTGGCGGCAAAGAGGGGGACGTACCAAGAGACCCAGTACTTC
once | 14 | TRBD1 | TRBJ2-7 | TRBV10-3 | CATTGTGASHEQYF | TGTGCTACGACCGGGACAGGGGCCTCCCACGAGCAGTACTTC
NA | 14 | NA | TRBJ2-7 | TRBV29-1 | CSAGFTDQTYEQYF | TGCAGCGCTGGGTTTACGGACCAAACCTACGAGCAGTACTTC
few | 14 | NA | TRBJ2-1 | TRBV29-1 | CSVAEFRDWNEQFF | TGCAGCGTTGCCGAGTTCAGGGATTGGAATGAGCAGTTCTTC
NA | 13 | NA | TRBJ1-4 | TRBV12-3/TRBV12-4 | CASSPDLGKKLFF | TGTGCCAGCAGTCCCGATCTGGGAAAAAAACTGTTTTTT
NA | 14 | NA | TRBJ2-3 | TRBV20-1 | CSAVKRDSTDTQYF | TGCAGTGCTGTAAAACGGGACTCCACAGATACGCAGTATTTT
many | 12 | NA | TRBJ2-3 | TRBV20-1 | CSARLITDTQYF | TGCAGTGCTAGACTAATCACAGATACGCAGTATTTT
NA | 15 | TRBD2 | TRBJ2-1 | TRBV20-1 | CSAHKRDGSYNEQFF | TGCAGCGCACACAAGCGGGATGGGTCCTACAATGAGCAGTTCTTC
NA | 13 | NA | TRBJ2-5 | TRBV29-1 | CSVEFRGLATLYF | TGCAGCGTTGAATTTCGGGGATTGGCGACGTTGTACTTC
NA | 14 | NA | TRBJ2-1 | TRBV20-1 | CSANRDGTYNEQFF | TGCAGTGCCAACCGGGACGGAACCTACAATGAGCAGTTCTTC
NA | 14 | NA | TRBJ2-1 | TRBV6-2/TRBV6-3 | CASNLQGSYNEQFF | TGTGCCAGCAACCTCCAGGGATCCTACAATGAGCAGTTCTTC
NA | 13 | TRBD1 | TRBJ1-5 | TRBV20-1 | CSALQGSNQPQHF | TGCAGTGCTCTACAGGGGAGCAATCAGCCCCAGCATTTT
few | 17 | NA | TRBJ2-3 | TRBV4-3 | CASSQGGLREMSDTQYF | TGCGCCAGCAGCCAGGGGGGCTTGCGGGAGATGTCAGATACGCAGTATTTT
NA | 13 | NA | TRBJ2-7 | TRBV20-1 | CSAYRWGTGEQYF | TGCAGTGCTTATAGATGGGGGACGGGCGAGCAGTACTTC
NA | 13 | NA | TRBJ1-4 | TRBV7-9 | CASTKVGGEKLFF | TGTGCCAGCACCAAGGTGGGGGGAGAAAAACTGTTTTTT
few | 13 | TRBD1 | TRBJ1-1 | TRBV30 | CAWNRQGNTEAFF | TGTGCCTGGAACAGACAGGGAAACACTGAAGCTTTCTTT